These 31 T cell receptor beta chains share one sample of origin, sequenced in a study of CD8 T cells in Susac syndrome. Random hexamers were used to reverse transcribe an amount of about 0.5 to 1 ug RNA. MiXCR, applied by TCRdb to the immunoSEQ multiplex PCR reads, yields one record per CDR3 protein. The repertoire has around 180,000 distinct CDR3 sequences, under 95% of them found once; the top ten carry 0.1% to 0.13%. The sequenced material came from CD4+ T cells from PBMCs. The receptor set was obtained from a human donor with Susac syndrome.

The V call is TRBV30, the J call TRBJ1-2; D remains unclear. Trimming took off 0 bases at V and 4 bases at J, with 24 bases between the two ends. The germline CDR1 and CDR2 sequences are GTSNPN and SVGIG (reference sequence). The CDR3 spans 18 residues. CDR3 bases: TGTGCCTGGAGTGTTAAGGACGGAATAGATTTACACCTCTATGGCTACACCTTC. Its protein is CAWSVKDGIDLHLYGYTF.

V and J are TRBV3-1 and TRBJ2-5, with TRBD2 matching 9 bases. Unmatched junction bases numbered 2, after V lost 2 bases and J lost 1 base. Germline CDR1 LGHDT, CDR2 YNNKEL (reference sequence). CDR3 length equals 15 residues. This CDR3 is CASSQMTSGQETQYF. The CDR3 DNA reads as TGTGCCAGCAGCCAAATGACTAGCGGCCAAGAGACCCAGTACTTC.

The rearrangement uses TRBV9 and TRBJ1-2; 9 bases align to TRBD1. Trimming cost V 3 bases and J 9 bases; bases outside gene matches: 3. CDR1 and CDR2 from the germline V gene are SGDLS and YYNGEE. The CDR3 consists of 12 residues. The CDR3 loop reads CASSEDRGRYTF. DNA of the CDR3: TGTGCCAGCAGCGAGGACAGGGGTCGCTACACCTTC.

CDR3 nucleotide sequence: TGTGCCAGCAGCTCGGTGAGGGCGAACACCGGGGAGCTGTTTTTT. It encodes CASSSVRANTGELFF. This chain uses TRBV5-6 with TRBJ2-2, with D perhaps matching TRBD2 (5 bases). The CDR3 consists of 15 residues. Looked up from germline, CDR1 is SGHDT and CDR2 is YYEEEE. The V end lost 3 bases, the J end lost 0 bases, and 9 bases lay between the germline ends. The complete variable domain, with remaining parts taken from reference TRBV5-6 and TRBJ2-2, reads DAGVTQSPTHLIKTRGQQVTLRCSPKSGHDTVSWYQQALGQGPQFIFQYYEEEERQRGNFPDRFSGHQFPNYSSELNVNALLLGDSALYLCASSSVRANTGELFFGEGSRLTVL.

The chain recombines TRBV5-6 with TRBJ1-1; the D is unclear. The CDR3 is 14 residues long. From germline, CDR1 is SGHDT and CDR2 YYEEEE. The ends were cut back, 5 bases at V and 1 base at J, with 12 bases in the middle. CDR3 in DNA: TGTGCCAGCAGTGGAGGGAGTAAGAACACTGAAGCTTTCTTT. Its protein is CASSGGSKNTEAFF.

The V and J genes are TRBV20-1 and TRBJ2-3; 7 positions match TRBD1. Germline assignment: CDR1 DFQATT and CDR2 SNEGSKA (reference sequence). This CDR3 is built from 15 residues. V lost 7 bases and J lost 0; bases outside the gene matches: 10. DNA for the CDR3: TGCAGTGGGACGACAGGGTCCACTAGCACAGATACGCAGTATTTT. Translation: CSGTTGSTSTDTQYF.

The chain has TRBV9 and TRBJ1-3; TRBD1 matches at 8 bases. The CDR3 has 17 residues. Germline V gene data show CDR1 as SGDLS and CDR2 as YYNGEE. V lost 3 bases, J lost 0 bases, and 8 bases stayed unmatched. CDR3 nucleotide sequence: TGTGCCAGCAGCGCCGGACAGGGTTTGAGCTCTGGAAACACCATATATTTT. Translation: CASSAGQGLSSGNTIYF. The complete variable domain, with remaining parts taken from reference TRBV9 and TRBJ1-3, reads DSGVTQTPKHLITATGQRVTLRCSPRSGDLSVYWYQQSLDQGLQFLIQYYNGEERAKGNILERFSAQQFPDLHSELNLSSLELGDSALYFCASSAGQGLSSGNTIYFGEGSWLTVV.

The chain is built from TRBV6-1 and TRBJ2-7; no firm D call. The CDR3 sequence is 12 residues long. The germline V gene encodes CDR1 MNHNS and CDR2 SASEGT. V lost 2 bases and J lost 4, with 6 bases in between. The CDR3 nucleotides are TGTGCCAGCAGTGAAATGCGTTACGAGCAGTACTTC. It codes for CASSEMRYEQYF.

This chain connects TRBV18 to TRBJ2-7, with D perhaps being TRBD1 or TRBD2 (5 bases each). Germline V gene data show CDR1 as KGHSH and CDR2 as LQKENI. V lost 3 bases to trimming and J lost 6 bases, with 18 bases between them. The CDR3 contains 15 residues. The CDR3 here is CASSPNLGELGEQYF. CDR3 sequence (DNA): TGTGCCAGCTCACCCAACTTGGGGGAGCTTGGCGAGCAGTACTTC.

The rearrangement links TRBV7-2 to TRBJ2-3; no definite D call. Trimming shortened V by 0 bases and J by 2 bases, and 6 bases separated the two germline ends. This CDR3 has 14 amino acids. Per germline, CDR1 SGHTA and CDR2 FQGNSA. The CDR3 protein is CASSLAGYTDTQYF. In DNA form, the CDR3 reads TGTGCCAGCAGCTTAGCGGGGTACACAGATACGCAGTATTTT.

The J gene is TRBJ2-3, the V gene TRBV29-1, with D uncertain. V was cut by 4 bases and J by 2 bases, with 10 bases left in between. Germline CDR1 and CDR2: SQVTM and ANQGSEA. CDR3 length equals 13 residues. The chain's CDR3 is CSVARTYTDTQYF. The CDR3 DNA is TGCAGCGTTGCCCGAACCTACACAGATACGCAGTATTTT.

This rearrangement joins TRBV6-2 or TRBV6-3 to TRBJ1-2; D ambiguous. Between the trimmed V and J ends, which lost 2 bases and 4 bases, there was a span of 8 bases. Germline V lookup: CDR1 MNHEY, CDR2 SVGEGT. CDR3 length: 13 residues. The CDR3 protein is CASSYDGSYGYTF. CDR3 bases: TGTGCCAGCAGTTACGACGGATCCTATGGCTACACCTTC.

This sequence joins TRBV20-1 and TRBJ2-3; D is unclear. Germline V gene lookup returns CDR1 DFQATT and CDR2 SNEGSKA (reference sequence). The CDR3 spans 14 residues. The V and J ends lost 0 bases and 3 bases respectively, with 10 bases between them. CDR3: CSARDRTHTDTQYF. Here the CDR3 DNA reads TGCAGTGCTAGAGATCGAACGCATACAGATACGCAGTATTTT.

The V and J genes are TRBV12-3 or TRBV12-4 and TRBJ2-7; D may match TRBD1 or TRBD2 (5 bases each). V was shortened by 5 bases and J by 0 bases, with 14 bases between the two germline ends. The CDR3 has 15 amino acids. The DNA of the CDR3 is TGTGCCAGCAGTCTATGGGACGGATACTCCTACGAGCAGTACTTC. Translation: CASSLWDGYSYEQYF.

The DNA for the CDR3 is TGCAGTGCTAGAGATCCCGGGTCCGATGAAAAACTGTTTTTT. Translated: CSARDPGSDEKLFF. This sequence joins TRBV20-1 and TRBJ1-4, with D unclear. Germline V lookup: CDR1 DFQATT, CDR2 SNEGSKA (reference sequence). The CDR3 runs to 14 residues. Deletions cut 0 bases from V and 6 bases from J, with 11 bases between.

The chain carries TRBV30 and TRBJ2-7, with D unclear. The ends were cut back, 1 base at V and 5 bases at J, with 6 bases in the middle. Per the germline V gene, CDR1 is GTSNPN and CDR2 is SVGIG (reference sequence). There are 11 residues in the CDR3. The CDR3 is CAWSGFDEQYF. CDR3 sequence (DNA): TGTGCCTGGAGTGGTTTTGACGAGCAGTACTTC.

The V gene is TRBV7-9, the J gene TRBJ1-2; D might be TRBD1 (6 bases). Deletions cut 5 bases from V and 8 bases from J, with 15 bases between. The CDR3 runs to 13 residues. Germline V lookup: CDR1 SEHNR, CDR2 FQNEAQ (reference sequence). The CDR3 DNA reads as TGTGCCAGCAGCCTGGGGACAACGGTAGGCTACACCTTC. The encoded protein is CASSLGTTVGYTF.

V is TRBV5-1 and J is TRBJ1-1; D remains ambiguous. The length of the CDR3 is 14 residues. V was trimmed by 6 bases and J by 2 bases, leaving 14 bases between them. CDR1 SGHRS and CDR2 YFSETQ come from the germline V gene. CDR3 sequence reads: CASKGGQLNTEAFF. The CDR3 DNA reads as TGCGCCAGCAAGGGCGGGCAGCTCAACACTGAAGCTTTCTTT.

The J gene is TRBJ2-1, the V gene TRBV20-1, with D possibly matching TRBD1 (6 bases). This CDR3 is built from 14 residues. V shed 0 bases and J shed 6 bases, with 12 bases lying between them. Germline CDR1 and CDR2: DFQATT and SNEGSKA (reference sequence). The CDR3 sequence is CSARDFRGGNEQFF. CDR3 in DNA: TGCAGTGCTAGAGATTTCAGGGGCGGCAATGAGCAGTTCTTC.

The count of this clonotype is one. V and J are TRBV11-3 and TRBJ1-2; 9 positions agree with TRBD1. CDR1 SGHNT and CDR2 YENEEA come from the germline V gene. V shed 3 bases and J 6 bases; nucleotides not matched to a gene: 8. The CDR3 is 15 amino acids. The DNA of the CDR3 is TGTGCCAGCAGCTTCGCCCGGGACAGGGAAAATGGCTACACCTTC. Translated: CASSFARDRENGYTF.

This clonotype was seen a single time. This chain connects TRBV6-5 to TRBJ2-1; 8 bases align to TRBD2. The germline gives CDR1 MNHEY, CDR2 SVGAGI. V dropped 4 bases and J dropped 6; count of bases not matched to a gene: 11. This CDR3 has 16 residues. CDR3 sequence reads: CASSLFGTRGINEQFF. The DNA for the CDR3 is TGTGCCAGCAGTTTATTCGGGACTAGGGGTATCAATGAGCAGTTCTTC.

This chain connects TRBV7-8 to TRBJ2-2; D assignment may be TRBD1 or TRBD2 (6 bases each). Germline CDR1 reads SGHVS; CDR2 reads FQNEAQ. Deletions cut 8 bases from V and 6 bases from J, with 16 bases between. This CDR3 has 14 residues. CDR3: CASLKRGEAGELFF. In nucleotides, the CDR3 is TGTGCCAGCCTAAAGAGGGGGGAGGCCGGGGAGCTGTTTTTT. The whole variable domain, remainder taken from reference TRBV7-8 and TRBJ2-2, is GAGVSQSPRYKVAKRGQDVALRCDPISGHVSLFWYQQALGQGPEFLTYFQNEAQLDKSGLPSDRFFAERPEGSVSTLKIQRTQQEDSAVYLCASLKRGEAGELFFGEGSRLTVL.

The chain employs TRBV24-1 and TRBJ2-3, with D unclear. Per germline, CDR1 KGHDR and CDR2 SFDVKD. The CDR3 totals 12 residues. Trimming took 4 bases from V and 4 from J, leaving 5 bases between them. CDR3 DNA sequence: TGTGCCACCAGTGACCATGCAGATACGCAGTATTTT. Protein: CATSDHADTQYF.

The gene calls are TRBV6-5 and TRBJ1-2, with a weak D call TRBD1 (5 bases). V was cut by 6 bases and J by 4 bases, with 15 bases left in between. The CDR3 loop spans 14 amino acids. Germline V CDR1 and CDR2: MNHEY, SVGAGI. The CDR3 region is CASSTSREAYGYTF. Written as DNA, the CDR3 is TGTGCCAGCAGCACCTCCAGGGAGGCCTATGGCTACACCTTC.

The table lists this clonotype with a count of one. J is TRBJ2-1 and V is TRBV7-8; 12 bases match TRBD2. This CDR3 is 16 amino acids long. CDR1 is SGHVS, CDR2 FQNEAQ, per germline. V trimming: 5 bases; J trimming: 4 bases; junction bases outside the gene matches: 6. CDR3: CASSPQLAGGYNEQFF. CDR3 sequence (DNA): TGTGCCAGCAGCCCCCAACTAGCGGGGGGTTACAATGAGCAGTTCTTC.

V usage is TRBV5-1 and J usage is TRBJ2-1; TRBD2 agrees at 12 bases. Germline CDR1 SGHRS, CDR2 YFSETQ. J lost 9 bases, V lost 1 base, and 8 bases had no gene match. The CDR3 sequence is 16 residues long. The CDR3 DNA reads TGCGCCAGCAGCTTGTTGGCTAGCGGGGGGGCCGGTGAGCAGTTCTTC. This sequence encodes CASSLLASGGAGEQFF.

The chain combines TRBV5-1 with TRBJ2-7; 10 positions match TRBD1. Germline V gene lookup returns CDR1 SGHRS and CDR2 YFSETQ. V shed 3 bases and J 5 bases; nucleotides not matched to a gene: 8. The CDR3 is 15 residues long. DNA of the CDR3: TGCGCCAGCAGCTGGGCCGGGACAGGGGATAACGAGCAGTACTTC. The encoded protein is CASSWAGTGDNEQYF. Supplemented by reference TRBV5-1 and TRBJ2-7, the full variable domain reads KAGVTQTPRYLIKTRGQQVTLSCSPISGHRSVSWYQQTPGQGLQFLFEYFSETQRNKGNFPGRFSGRQFSNSRSEMNVSTLELGDSALYLCASSWAGTGDNEQYFGPGTRLTVT.

This clonotype was counted a single time. The J gene is TRBJ1-5, the V gene TRBV11-2; D is possibly TRBD1 (5 bases). Looked up from germline, CDR1 is SGHAT and CDR2 is FQNNGV. This CDR3 has 14 amino acids. V was trimmed by 5 bases and J by 7 bases, leaving 15 bases between them. The CDR3 protein is CASSPRDSSQPQHF. CDR3 sequence (DNA): TGTGCCAGCAGCCCCCGGGACTCGAGCCAGCCCCAGCATTTT.

The chain joins TRBV7-9 to TRBJ2-7, with D hard to call. The germline gives CDR1 SEHNR, CDR2 FQNEAQ (reference sequence). The CDR3 has 13 residues. The ends were cut back, 5 bases at V and 2 bases at J, with 10 bases in the middle. CDR3 bases: TGTGCCAGCAGCCCATTATCCCCCTACGAGCAGTACTTC. Amino acid sequence: CASSPLSPYEQYF.

V gene TRBV30 combines with J gene TRBJ2-5; no firm D call. The germline gives CDR1 GTSNPN, CDR2 SVGIG (reference sequence). With 0 bases removed from V and 14 bases from J, the gap between germline ends came to 13 bases. This CDR3 comprises 11 residues. In DNA, the CDR3 is TGTGCCTGGAGTGTACTGGGCCCCTTCTACTTC. Translated: CAWSVLGPFYF.

The chain couples TRBV6-2 or TRBV6-3 to TRBJ1-1; 10 nucleotides line up with TRBD1. Germline-derived CDR1 and CDR2 are MNHEY and SVGEGT. The CDR3 covers 14 residues. Trimming removed 4 bases from V and 5 bases from J; junction bases left unmatched: 4. The CDR3 nucleotides read TGTGCCAGCAGTTCGGGACAGGGGAAGACTGAAGCTTTCTTT. Protein product: CASSSGQGKTEAFF.